These 19 T cell receptor beta chains were all obtained from the same sample, sequenced in a study of T cell responses to AZD1222 COVID-19 vaccine. Repertoires were generated with immunoSEQ multiplex PCR, while TCRdb's copy carries only in-frame clones and drops some. The sample has around 100,000 clones, roughly four fifths seen once. The sequenced sample was peripheral blood, obtained on day 0 of AZD1222 vaccination. Receptors originate from an adult in good health.

The V call is TRBV6-5, the J call TRBJ2-5; D is ambiguous. The CDR3 runs 15 residues. The V end was cut by 5 bases, the J end by 5 bases, with 18 bases between. CDR1 is MNHEY, CDR2 SVGAGI, per germline. The CDR3 DNA follows: TGTGCCAGCAGTACGTTCCTCGAGAATAGGGAGACCCAGTACTTC. It yields the protein CASSTFLENRETQYF.

The V gene is TRBV28, the J gene TRBJ2-3; D ambiguous. V lost 11 bases and J lost 2, with 14 bases in between. The length of the CDR3 is 13 residues. Per germline, CDR1 MDHEN and CDR2 SYDVKM. The chain's CDR3 is CAGSEGSTDTQYF. The CDR3 nucleotides are TGTGCCGGATCGGAAGGGTCCACAGATACGCAGTATTTT.

The chain is built from TRBV3-1 (or the pseudogene TRBV3-2) and TRBJ2-7; D is unclear. V lost 2 bases and J lost 5, with 10 bases in between. This CDR3 region has 13 residues. Germline CDR1 LGHDT, CDR2 YNNKEL (reference sequence). The CDR3 DNA follows: TGTGCCAGCAGCCAATATAACGTGGACGAGCAGTACTTC. This sequence encodes CASSQYNVDEQYF.

The chain carries TRBV3-1 (or the pseudogene TRBV3-2) and TRBJ2-3; no clear D gene. The CDR3 spans 13 residues. Germline assignment: CDR1 LGHDT and CDR2 YNNKEL (reference sequence). Trimming removed 4 bases at V and 4 bases at J, with 9 bases between. The CDR3 nucleotides are TGTGCCAGCAGCCTTCTTTCCGCAGATACGCAGTATTTT. It encodes CASSLLSADTQYF.

The chain is built from TRBV24-1 and TRBJ1-2, with TRBD1 matching over 7 bases. In germline, CDR1 is KGHDR, CDR2 SFDVKD. The CDR3 has 16 amino acids. Trimming at V came to 4 bases and at J to 3 bases, leaving 10 bases not matched to a gene. In nucleotides, the CDR3 is TGTGCCACCAGTGACCCAAACAGGGGAAGCGACTATGGCTACACCTTC. Translating gives CATSDPNRGSDYGYTF.

V is TRBV5-1 and J is TRBJ1-6; 10 positions match TRBD1. Trimming removed 3 bases from V and 7 bases from J; junction bases left unmatched: 4. The germline V gene encodes CDR1 SGHRS and CDR2 YFSETQ. There are 15 residues in the CDR3. DNA for the CDR3: TGCGCCAGCAGCTCGGACAGGGGGAGCAATTCACCCCTCCACTTT. It translates to CASSSDRGSNSPLHF.

This clone appeared a single time. This rearrangement joins TRBV7-4 to TRBJ1-5; 7 bases match TRBD1. This CDR3 spans 18 amino acids. V dropped 5 bases and J dropped 7; count of bases not matched to a gene: 20. The germline CDR1 and CDR2 sequences are SGHVT and SQSDAQ. This chain's CDR3 is CASSTIQGEGRERQPQHF. CDR3 in DNA: TGTGCCAGCAGCACCATCCAGGGGGAAGGGAGGGAGAGGCAGCCCCAGCATTTT. The whole variable domain, remainder taken from reference TRBV7-4 and TRBJ1-5, is GAGVSQSPRYKVAKRGRDVALRCDSISGHVTLYWYRQTLGQGSEVLTYSQSDAQRDKSGRPSGRFSAERPERSVSTLKIQRTEQGDSAVYLCASSTIQGEGRERQPQHFGDGTRLSIL.

The chain links TRBV4-3 to TRBJ1-3; 7 bases map to TRBD1. CDR3 length equals 16 residues. V lost 0 bases and J lost 2; bases outside the gene matches: 4. Germline V gene sequence: CDR1 LGHNA, CDR2 YSLEER. CDR3 in amino acids: CASSQDSRGAGNTIYF. The CDR3 DNA reads as TGCGCCAGCAGCCAAGACTCCAGGGGGGCTGGAAACACCATATATTTT.

The gene calls are TRBV19 and TRBJ1-1; TRBD1 matches at 8 bases. This CDR3 region has 13 residues. CDR1 LNHDA and CDR2 SQIVND come from the germline V gene (reference sequence). The V and J ends lost 5 bases and 5 bases, in that order; junction bases with no gene match: 4. For the CDR3, the DNA is TGTGCCAGTAGTCCCAGGGGGCGGACTGAAGCTTTCTTT. Translation gives CASSPRGRTEAFF.

The chain employs TRBV19 and TRBJ1-5; no definite D call. CDR1 LNHDA and CDR2 SQIVND come from the germline V gene (reference sequence). Trimming removed 7 bases at V and 1 base at J, with 8 bases between. CDR3 length: 13 residues. For the CDR3, the DNA is TGTGCCAGTACGAGGGAAAGCAATCAGCCCCAGCATTTT. Translation: CASTRESNQPQHF.

This chain joins TRBV19 and TRBJ2-1; 10 nucleotides agree with TRBD1. V gave up 6 bases and J gave up 3 bases; unmatched junction bases: 2. The CDR3 has 14 residues. Germline CDR1 reads LNHDA; CDR2 reads SQIVND (reference sequence). CDR3 amino acids: CASSRTGGYNEQFF. As DNA, the CDR3 is TGTGCCAGTAGCAGGACAGGGGGCTACAATGAGCAGTTCTTC.

V usage is TRBV4-2 and J usage is TRBJ1-4; TRBD1 might be the D (5 bases). The CDR3 covers 14 residues. Germline CDR1 and CDR2: LGHNA and YNFKEQ. V was cut by 4 bases and J by 3 bases, with 9 bases left in between. Here the CDR3 reads CASSPGSANEKLFF. DNA of the CDR3: TGTGCCAGCAGCCCAGGGTCCGCTAATGAAAAACTGTTTTTT.

The gene calls are TRBV18 and TRBJ1-6; tentative D call: TRBD1 (5 bases). The V and J ends lost 4 bases and 7 bases respectively, with 14 bases between them. The CDR3 is made up of 15 amino acids. Per germline, CDR1 KGHSH and CDR2 LQKENI. This chain's CDR3 is CASSLLLGENSPLHF. DNA for the CDR3: TGTGCCAGCTCACTTCTTCTGGGGGAGAATTCACCCCTCCACTTT.

The CDR3 DNA reads as TGTGCCAGCAGTCCCCTCGGTCAGCCCCAGCATTTT. It encodes CASSPLGQPQHF. The rearrangement links TRBV27 to TRBJ1-5; D is ambiguous. This CDR3 is 12 amino acids long. Germline V gene data show CDR1 as MNHEY and CDR2 as SMNVEV (reference sequence). Trimming took off 5 bases at V and 6 bases at J, with 8 bases between the two ends.

V and J are TRBV12-3 or TRBV12-4 and TRBJ2-1; D is possibly TRBD1 (5 bases). V lost 5 bases and J 12 bases, leaving 14 bases between the germline ends. The length of the CDR3 is 12 residues. The CDR3 sequence: CASSKEDTRQFF. CDR3 bases: TGTGCCAGCAGTAAAGAGGACACGAGGCAGTTCTTC.

This rearrangement joins TRBV18 to TRBJ1-1; D is possibly TRBD1 (6 bases). The germline V and J ends were trimmed by 5 bases and 1 base, with 11 bases remaining between them. The CDR3 spans 14 residues. CDR1 KGHSH and CDR2 LQKENI come from the germline V gene. The DNA for the CDR3 is TGTGCCAGCTCATCCGACAGGAGGAACACTGAAGCTTTCTTT. Its protein is CASSSDRRNTEAFF.

The chain employs TRBV5-8 and TRBJ2-5, with 8 bases lining up with TRBD2. The CDR3 is made up of 16 amino acids. Looked up from germline, CDR1 is SGHTS and CDR2 is YDEGEE. Losses at the gene ends were 0 bases for V and 1 base for J; bases not matched to a gene: 5. Here the CDR3 DNA reads TGTGCCAGCAGCTTGGGTTCGCGGGGGGCCCAAGAGACCCAGTACTTC. This gives the protein CASSLGSRGAQETQYF.

The chain links TRBV7-9 to TRBJ1-1; D remains unclear. Germline CDR1 is SEHNR and CDR2 is FQNEAQ (reference sequence). This CDR3 contains 13 residues. V dropped 3 bases and J dropped 4 bases, with 9 bases sitting between them. CDR3 protein: CASSFSGVTEAFF. The DNA for the CDR3 is TGTGCCAGCAGCTTTTCCGGGGTCACTGAAGCTTTCTTT. The entire variable domain, with the rest obtained from reference TRBV7-9 and TRBJ1-1, is as follows: DTGVSQNPRHKITKRGQNVTFRCDPISEHNRLYWYRQTLGQGPEFLTYFQNEAQLEKSRLLSDRFSAERPKGSFSTLEIQRTEQGDSAMYLCASSFSGVTEAFFGQGTRLTVV.

The rearrangement uses TRBV11-3 and TRBJ2-3, with D uncertain. Trimming shortened V by 1 base and J by 0 bases, and 14 bases separated the two germline ends. Germline assignment: CDR1 SGHNT and CDR2 YENEEA. The CDR3 has 17 amino acids. For the CDR3, the DNA is TGTGCCAGCAGCTTAGGCCTGGGCCACCATAGCACAGATACGCAGTATTTT. Translation gives CASSLGLGHHSTDTQYF.